A selection of T cell receptor beta chains follows, all from one sample in a study of shared clonotypes between healthy human individuals. The method was immunoSEQ multiplex PCR; TCRdb's version includes in-frame clones alone and lacks a portion of them. The data contain around 1.4 million clones, 98% of them singletons. Sequencing used naive CD4+ T cells sorted from blood. These receptors all stem from a man aged 25-45 years in good health. Both conserved end residues are part of each CDR3. Fields, in order: V gene, D gene, J gene, clone size, CDR3 protein, CDR3 DNA. D genes are given only for firm matches. Clone size is shown for a subset of rows, as once, few, many or a class of expanded clone.

v_call: TRBV6-5; d_call: NA; j_call: TRBJ2-5; clone_size: NA; cdr3_aa: CASQSSGAETQYF; cdr3_nt: TGTGCCAGCCAGAGCTCCGGGGCGGAGACCCAGTACTTC
v_call: TRBV18; d_call: NA; j_call: TRBJ1-2; clone_size: NA; cdr3_aa: CASSPTGRAQSGYGYTF; cdr3_nt: TGTGCCAGCTCACCAACGGGTCGGGCCCAATCGGGCTATGGCTACACCTTC
v_call: TRBV19; d_call: NA; j_call: TRBJ2-5; clone_size: once; cdr3_aa: CASSLRGAETQYF; cdr3_nt: TGTGCCAGTAGTCTCAGGGGCGCAGAGACCCAGTACTTC
v_call: TRBV4-1; d_call: TRBD1; j_call: TRBJ2-1; clone_size: NA; cdr3_aa: CASSQPGTAKVDEQFF; cdr3_nt: TGCGCCAGCAGCCAACCCGGGACAGCGAAAGTCGATGAGCAGTTCTTC
v_call: TRBV21-1; d_call: NA; j_call: TRBJ2-1; clone_size: NA; cdr3_aa: CASSNLKRSNEQFF; cdr3_nt: TGTGCCAGCAGCAATCTCAAAAGGTCGAATGAGCAGTTCTTC
v_call: TRBV5-4; d_call: NA; j_call: TRBJ2-6; clone_size: once; cdr3_aa: CASSLSRTAGANVLTF; cdr3_nt: TGTGCCAGCAGCTTGTCCCGGACGGCTGGGGCCAACGTCCTGACTTTC
v_call: TRBV2; d_call: TRBD2; j_call: TRBJ2-7; clone_size: NA; cdr3_aa: CASSEGTRSYEQYF; cdr3_nt: TGTGCCAGCAGTGAAGGGACTAGGTCCTACGAGCAGTACTTC
v_call: TRBV10-3; d_call: NA; j_call: TRBJ2-7; clone_size: NA; cdr3_aa: CAITPGQPYEQYF; cdr3_nt: TGTGCCATCACTCCTGGGCAGCCCTACGAGCAGTACTTC
v_call: TRBV5-1; d_call: NA; j_call: TRBJ2-7; clone_size: NA; cdr3_aa: CASSPGLYRGSSYEQYF; cdr3_nt: TGCGCCAGCAGCCCGGGGCTCTATCGCGGATCTTCCTACGAGCAGTACTTC
v_call: TRBV9; d_call: NA; j_call: TRBJ2-4; clone_size: NA; cdr3_aa: CASSVDGRIVAKNIQYF; cdr3_nt: TGTGCCAGCAGCGTAGATGGGCGCATCGTAGCCAAAAACATTCAGTACTTC
v_call: TRBV14; d_call: TRBD1; j_call: TRBJ2-7; clone_size: NA; cdr3_aa: CASSQLAGGLLVYEQYF; cdr3_nt: TGTGCCAGCAGCCAATTAGCAGGGGGCTTGTTGGTCTACGAGCAGTACTTC
v_call: TRBV27; d_call: TRBD2; j_call: TRBJ2-3; clone_size: NA; cdr3_aa: CASSFLAGSTDTQYF; cdr3_nt: TGTGCCAGCAGTTTCCTAGCGGGTAGCACAGATACGCAGTATTTT
v_call: TRBV6-1; d_call: TRBD2; j_call: TRBJ2-7; clone_size: NA; cdr3_aa: CASGGTSPSYEQYF; cdr3_nt: TGTGCCAGCGGGGGGACTAGCCCCTCCTACGAGCAGTACTTC
v_call: TRBV7-8; d_call: NA; j_call: TRBJ2-7; clone_size: NA; cdr3_aa: CASSSRDGRVEQYF; cdr3_nt: TGTGCCAGCAGCTCCCGGGACGGGCGTGTCGAGCAGTACTTC
v_call: TRBV5-1; d_call: TRBD2; j_call: TRBJ2-1; clone_size: NA; cdr3_aa: CASFPERLAFNEQFF; cdr3_nt: TGCGCCAGCTTTCCGGAACGACTAGCCTTCAATGAGCAGTTCTTC
v_call: TRBV6-6; d_call: NA; j_call: TRBJ2-3; clone_size: NA; cdr3_aa: CASSFRDYEPDTQYF; cdr3_nt: TGTGCCAGCAGTTTCCGGGATTATGAGCCGGATACGCAGTATTTT
v_call: TRBV4-1; d_call: TRBD2; j_call: TRBJ2-1; clone_size: once; cdr3_aa: CASSLISGDNEQFF; cdr3_nt: TGCGCCAGCAGCCTTATTAGCGGGGACAATGAGCAGTTCTTC
v_call: TRBV7-9; d_call: TRBD2; j_call: TRBJ2-5; clone_size: NA; cdr3_aa: CASSPGLARGGETQYF; cdr3_nt: TGTGCCAGCAGCCCAGGACTAGCGAGAGGGGGGGAGACCCAGTACTTC
v_call: TRBV5-8; d_call: NA; j_call: TRBJ1-1; clone_size: NA; cdr3_aa: CASSLRQEYTEAFF; cdr3_nt: TGTGCCAGCAGCTTGCGACAGGAGTACACTGAAGCTTTCTTT
v_call: TRBV7-9; d_call: NA; j_call: TRBJ2-7; clone_size: NA; cdr3_aa: CASSLKDKYEQYF; cdr3_nt: TGTGCCAGCAGCTTAAAGGACAAGTACGAGCAGTACTTC
v_call: TRBV4-3; d_call: TRBD1; j_call: TRBJ2-4; clone_size: once; cdr3_aa: CASSQSGTGVGKNIQYF; cdr3_nt: TGCGCCAGCAGCCAAAGCGGGACAGGGGTGGGCAAAAACATTCAGTACTTC
v_call: TRBV4-1; d_call: NA; j_call: TRBJ1-1; clone_size: NA; cdr3_aa: CASSQVRTALEAFF; cdr3_nt: TGCGCCAGCAGCCAAGTTCGGACAGCCCTTGAAGCTTTCTTT
v_call: TRBV7-2; d_call: NA; j_call: TRBJ2-7; clone_size: NA; cdr3_aa: CASSHIRDGDYEQYF; cdr3_nt: TGTGCCAGCAGCCACATCAGGGACGGCGACTACGAGCAGTACTTC
v_call: TRBV6-6; d_call: TRBD2; j_call: TRBJ2-7; clone_size: NA; cdr3_aa: CASSSPSGSPYEQYF; cdr3_nt: TGTGCCAGCAGTTCGCCTAGCGGTTCTCCTTACGAGCAGTACTTC
v_call: TRBV7-2; d_call: TRBD2; j_call: TRBJ2-5; clone_size: NA; cdr3_aa: CASSLVLAGAGETQYF; cdr3_nt: TGTGCCAGCAGCTTAGTTCTAGCGGGAGCAGGGGAGACCCAGTACTTC
v_call: TRBV18; d_call: TRBD1; j_call: TRBJ1-2; clone_size: NA; cdr3_aa: CASSLPGQGTKNYGYTF; cdr3_nt: TGTGCCAGCTCTTTACCCGGACAGGGGACGAAAAACTATGGCTACACCTTC
v_call: TRBV5-1; d_call: NA; j_call: TRBJ2-1; clone_size: once; cdr3_aa: CASSLGPRGNNEQFF; cdr3_nt: TGCGCCAGCAGCTTGGGCCCTCGGGGTAACAATGAGCAGTTCTTC